This T cell receptor (beta chain) was captured by sequencing in a study of T cell changes during pregnancy in multiple sclerosis. Repertoires were generated with immunoSEQ multiplex PCR, while TCRdb's copy carries only in-frame clones and drops some. The sample yields some 93,000 clones, 91% seen once. V was cut by 3 bases and J by 3 bases, with 12 bases left in between. Germline V CDR1 and CDR2: KGHSH, LQKENI. This CDR3 is built from 14 residues. The sequence came from a female donor in good health, enrolled as a control in a pregnancy study. The material sequenced was peripheral blood, taken after pregnancy. The chain recombines TRBV18 with TRBJ2-7, with D maybe TRBD1 (5 bases). The CDR3: CASSPRQTFYEQYF. The CDR3 DNA is TGTGCCAGCTCACCCCGACAGACCTTCTACGAGCAGTACTTC.